This T cell receptor (beta chain) was sequenced in a study of blood T cells in healthy people across ages. The CDR3 is made up of 15 amino acids. V lost 1 base, J lost 3 bases, and 12 bases lay in between. Germline-derived CDR1 and CDR2 are LGHNA and YNFKEQ. A J-beta primer mix and a sample-barcoded 5' primer were used in a second PCR of about 7 to 12 cycles. From the 5' RACE reads, TCRdb called clonotypes with MiXCR, one entry per CDR3 protein. The sample includes about 1.6 million distinct CDR3 sequences, about 35% of them seen just once. This chain connects TRBV4-2 to TRBJ1-1; maybe TRBD1 (5 bases). Sequenced input: blood. The sequence was collected from a woman aged 25 to 39 in good health. The CDR3 reads CASSQAPWGDTEAFF. CDR3 DNA sequence: TGTGCCAGCAGCCAAGCTCCATGGGGGGACACTGAAGCTTTCTTT.